Presented here are 26 T cell receptor beta chains from one specimen sequenced in a study of control samples from healthy donors and cancer patients. The assay was immunoSEQ multiplex PCR, and TCRdb's table has in-frame clones only and misses some. This table has around 5,100 clones, approximately 84% appearing once. Specimen: formalin-fixed, paraffin-embedded tissue. These receptors all come from a female donor with lung cancer.

CDR3 region: CASSKTGTNEKLFF. CDR3 DNA: TGTGCCAGCAGTAAGACAGGAACTAATGAAAAACTGTTTTTT. The chain has TRBV9 and TRBJ1-4; perhaps TRBD1 as D (6 bases). Germline assignment: CDR1 SGDLS and CDR2 YYNGEE. This CDR3 is 14 amino acids long. V was clipped by 5 bases and J by 1 base, with 9 bases between them. Using reference TRBV9 and TRBJ1-4 for the parts outside the CDR3, the full variable domain is DSGVTQTPKHLITATGQRVTLRCSPRSGDLSVYWYQQSLDQGLQFLIQYYNGEERAKGNILERFSAQQFPDLHSELNLSSLELGDSALYFCASSKTGTNEKLFFGSGTQLSVL.

The V gene is TRBV11-3, the J gene TRBJ2-1; D uncertain. The V and J ends lost 5 bases and 0 bases respectively, with 5 bases between them. This CDR3 is built from 13 residues. The germline V gene encodes CDR1 SGHNT and CDR2 YENEEA. CDR3: CASSPSSYNEQFF. In DNA form, the CDR3 reads TGTGCCAGCAGCCCCAGCTCCTACAATGAGCAGTTCTTC. Full variable domain (remainder filled in from reference TRBV11-3 and TRBJ2-1): EAGVVQSPRYKIIEKKQPVAFWCNPISGHNTLYWYLQNLGQGPELLIRYENEEAVDDSQLPKDRFSAERLKGVDSTLKIQPAELGDSAVYLCASSPSSYNEQFFGPGTRLTVL.

This clone has more than one count but fewer than ten. V is TRBV28 and J is TRBJ2-7; D is unresolved. Germline V lookup: CDR1 MDHEN, CDR2 SYDVKM. Trimming left V 1 base short and J 5 bases short, with 12 bases between. This CDR3 is 14 amino acids long. The CDR3 DNA sequence: TGTGCCAGCAGTTTATTAAACTTCCCCCACGAGCAGTACTTC. Translated, it gives CASSLLNFPHEQYF.

For this clone: The sample carries other DNA sequences with the same CDR3. V gene TRBV6-5 combines with J gene TRBJ2-2, with TRBD2 as a possible D gene (5 bases). Germline CDR1 MNHEY, CDR2 SVGAGI. V lost 7 bases to trimming and J lost 1 base, with 10 bases between them. The CDR3 extends over 14 amino acids. CDR3 coding DNA: TGTGCCAGCAATTTAGCGCGGAACACCGGGGAGCTGTTTTTT. Translation gives CASNLARNTGELFF.

The chain carries TRBV4-2 and TRBJ1-4; TRBD1 aligns across 7 bases. CDR1 LGHNA and CDR2 YNFKEQ come from the germline V gene. The CDR3 runs to 16 residues. V lost 4 bases and J lost 0; bases outside the gene matches: 5. The CDR3 sequence: CASSRGQFATNEKLFF. CDR3 nucleotide sequence: TGTGCCAGCAGCCGGGGACAGTTTGCAACTAATGAAAAACTGTTTTTT.

This clone turned up a few times. This chain connects TRBV6-1 to TRBJ2-6; D is possibly TRBD1 (6 bases). The V gene lost 3 bases and the J gene lost 0 bases, with 9 bases spanning the gap. Germline V gene sequence: CDR1 MNHNS, CDR2 SASEGT. The CDR3 is made up of 16 amino acids. The CDR3 protein is CASSDLQGSGANVLTF. CDR3 coding DNA: TGTGCCAGCAGTGACCTACAGGGCTCTGGGGCCAACGTCCTGACTTTC.

V usage is TRBV2 and J usage is TRBJ2-3; 10 bases agree with TRBD2. The CDR3 length is 13 residues. In germline, CDR1 is SNHLY, CDR2 FYNNEI. With 8 bases clipped from V and 4 bases from J, the junction kept 3 bases outside the gene matches. The CDR3 DNA follows: TGTGCCAGCGGGACTAGCGTACCAGATACGCAGTATTTT. This encodes CASGTSVPDTQYF.

Only a few counts were recorded for this clone. This chain joins TRBV28 and TRBJ1-4; D call uncertain. This CDR3 is built from 15 residues. V lost 3 bases to trimming and J lost 7 bases, with 15 bases between them. CDR1 and CDR2 (germline): MDHEN, SYDVKM. The CDR3 is CASSFPGPGGEKLFF. The CDR3 coding sequence is TGTGCCAGCAGTTTCCCGGGCCCCGGAGGTGAAAAACTGTTTTTT.

The J gene is TRBJ2-3, the V gene TRBV9; D gene unclear. V dropped 0 bases and J dropped 9 bases, with 14 bases sitting between them. This CDR3 spans 14 amino acids. The germline V gene encodes CDR1 SGDLS and CDR2 YYNGEE. As DNA, the CDR3 is TGTGCCAGCAGCGTAGGGACGGGTCTCGACACGCAGTATTTT. This gives the protein CASSVGTGLDTQYF.

V gene TRBV9 combines with J gene TRBJ2-7, with 9 bases aligning to TRBD2. V lost 0 bases and J lost 1; bases outside the gene matches: 5. This CDR3 has 16 amino acids. CDR1 SGDLS and CDR2 YYNGEE come from the germline V gene. In nucleotides, the CDR3 is TGTGCCAGCAGCGTAGGTAGCGGGAGCCAATCCTACGAGCAGTACTTC. Residues: CASSVGSGSQSYEQYF. Variable domain in full (rest from reference TRBV9 and TRBJ2-7): DSGVTQTPKHLITATGQRVTLRCSPRSGDLSVYWYQQSLDQGLQFLIQYYNGEERAKGNILERFSAQQFPDLHSELNLSSLELGDSALYFCASSVGSGSQSYEQYFGPGTRLTVT.

The CDR3 region is CASSALSGQPSGNTIYF. CDR3 nucleotide sequence: TGTGCCAGCAGCGCACTATCAGGACAGCCCTCTGGAAACACCATATATTTT. The rearrangement links TRBV11-2 to TRBJ1-3; perhaps TRBD1 as D (6 bases). Germline CDR1 reads SGHAT; CDR2 reads FQNNGV. The germline V and J ends were trimmed by 5 bases and 0 bases, with 17 bases remaining between them. The CDR3 is 17 residues long.

This clone was found a few times. This chain connects TRBV19 to TRBJ1-3; no definite D call. The germline CDR1 and CDR2 sequences are LNHDA and SQIVND (reference sequence). The CDR3 length is 14 residues. The V end was cut by 7 bases, the J end by 0 bases, with 10 bases between. The CDR3, as DNA: TGTGCCAGTACCCCCGAGGACTCTGGAAACACCATATATTTT. Amino acid sequence: CASTPEDSGNTIYF.

J is TRBJ2-1 and V is TRBV5-4; maybe TRBD2 (6 bases). Trimming removed 3 bases from V and 8 bases from J, with 18 bases in between. CDR1 is SGHNT, CDR2 YYREEE, per germline (reference sequence). This CDR3 region has 15 residues. The chain's CDR3 is CASSSRDLTPDEQFF. The CDR3 DNA reads TGTGCCAGCAGCTCCCGGGACTTAACCCCGGATGAGCAGTTCTTC.

The chain joins TRBV19 to TRBJ2-7; TRBD1 is a possible D gene (5 bases). The CDR3 spans 14 residues. Trimming took off 3 bases at V and 0 bases at J, with 9 bases between the two ends. Looked up from germline, CDR1 is LNHDA and CDR2 is SQIVND (reference sequence). DNA for the CDR3: TGTGCCAGTAGTATCGACAGCAGCTCCTACGAGCAGTACTTC. Its protein is CASSIDSSSYEQYF.

This chain joins TRBV4-3 and TRBJ1-1; the D is unclear. The CDR3 runs to 13 residues. The V gene lost 0 bases and the J gene lost 5 bases, with 7 bases spanning the gap. Germline V lookup: CDR1 LGHNA, CDR2 YSLEER. CDR3 residues: CASSQDLSTEAFF. CDR3 in DNA: TGCGCCAGCAGCCAAGATTTGTCTACTGAAGCTTTCTTT.

V usage is TRBV19 and J usage is TRBJ2-3; D unclear. Germline V gene data show CDR1 as LNHDA and CDR2 as SQIVND (reference sequence). V shed 7 bases and J shed 4 bases, with 15 bases lying between them. This CDR3 has 14 amino acids. Here the CDR3 DNA reads TGTGCCAGTATAAAATCTGGCGCCGCAGATACGCAGTATTTT. Encoded protein: CASIKSGAADTQYF.

The chain carries TRBV30 and TRBJ1-3, with D unclear. The ends were cut back, 2 bases at V and 2 bases at J, with 1 base in the middle. The germline CDR1 and CDR2 sequences are GTSNPN and SVGIG (reference sequence). The CDR3 has 11 amino acids. CDR3 protein: CAWSTGNTIYF. The CDR3 DNA reads as TGTGCCTGGAGTACTGGAAACACCATATATTTT.

The chain joins TRBV28 to TRBJ2-7; 7 bases agree with TRBD1. Germline V gene lookup returns CDR1 MDHEN and CDR2 SYDVKM. The CDR3 is 15 residues long. Trimming cost V 2 bases and J 2 bases; bases outside gene matches: 6. For the CDR3, the DNA is TGTGCCAGCAGTTTAGTTGGGGACAGAGCCTACGAGCAGTACTTC. Amino acids: CASSLVGDRAYEQYF.

The table lists this clone with a few counts. The V and J genes are TRBV11-3 and TRBJ2-1; D not resolved. Germline CDR1 SGHNT, CDR2 YENEEA. The germline V and J ends were trimmed by 2 bases and 7 bases, with 9 bases remaining between them. This CDR3 contains 13 residues. The CDR3 coding sequence is TGTGCCAGCAGCTTATCGTCGGTTAATGAGCAGTTCTTC. Amino acids: CASSLSSVNEQFF.

This rearrangement joins TRBV5-8 to TRBJ1-2; TRBD1 matches 7 bases. The CDR3 covers 13 residues. J lost 4 bases, V lost 4 bases, and 4 bases had no gene match. In germline, CDR1 is SGHTS, CDR2 YDEGEE. The CDR3 DNA follows: TGTGCCAGCAGCGTCGGGACAGTCTATGGCTACACCTTC. Encoded protein: CASSVGTVYGYTF.

The gene calls are TRBV7-2 and TRBJ1-6; TRBD1 agrees at 8 bases. V lost 2 bases, J lost 7 bases, and 1 base stayed unmatched. CDR1 is SGHTA, CDR2 FQGNSA, per germline. The CDR3 runs to 14 residues. This chain's CDR3 is CASSLNRGNSPLHF. CDR3 sequence (DNA): TGTGCCAGCAGCTTAAACAGGGGGAATTCACCCCTCCACTTT.

This sequence joins TRBV11-3 and TRBJ1-2, with D unresolved. CDR3 length: 14 amino acids. The germline V gene has CDR1 SGHNT and CDR2 YENEEA. Trimming shortened V by 0 bases and J by 1 base, and 6 bases separated the two germline ends. The CDR3, as DNA: TGTGCCAGCAGCTTAGATAGCCGTAACTATGGCTACACCTTC. This encodes CASSLDSRNYGYTF.

CDR3: CASGTSSETQYF. CDR3 DNA: TGTGCCAGCGGGACTAGCAGCGAGACCCAGTACTTC. The rearrangement links TRBV12-3 or TRBV12-4 to TRBJ2-5; 9 nucleotides line up with TRBD2. CDR3 length: 12 amino acids. The V gene end was trimmed by 8 bases and the J gene end by 5 bases; junction bases not matched to a gene: 3.

The chain is built from TRBV7-3 and TRBJ2-2, with D possibly being TRBD2 (6 bases). V was cut by 8 bases and J by 4 bases, with 11 bases left in between. CDR3 length equals 13 residues. Germline assignment: CDR1 SGHTA and CDR2 FQGTGA. CDR3 residues: CASGGGSTGELFF. For the CDR3, the DNA is TGTGCCAGCGGCGGAGGGAGCACCGGGGAGCTGTTTTTT.

About this clone itself: Other DNA sequences in this specimen translate into the identical CDR3. J is TRBJ1-2 and V is TRBV19; D remains ambiguous. The germline V and J ends were trimmed by 5 bases and 7 bases, with 11 bases remaining between them. Germline assignment: CDR1 LNHDA and CDR2 SQIVND (reference sequence). The CDR3 consists of 12 residues. The CDR3 region is CASSAEFSGYTF. The DNA for the CDR3 is TGTGCCAGTAGTGCCGAGTTTTCTGGCTACACCTTC.

The chain uses TRBV19 and TRBJ2-7, with 8 bases lining up with TRBD2. The CDR3 is made up of 15 amino acids. Per the germline V gene, CDR1 is LNHDA and CDR2 is SQIVND (reference sequence). The trim removed 3 bases at V and 0 bases at J, leaving 4 bases unmatched. The CDR3 here is CASSISGSSSYEQYF. The CDR3 nucleotides are TGTGCCAGTAGTATCAGCGGGAGCAGCTCCTACGAGCAGTACTTC.